What follows are 16 T cell receptor beta chains derived from one specimen sequenced in a study of PD-1 blockade in classical Hodgkin lymphoma. Relapse was seen in all patients after autologous stem cell transplantation, and brentuximab vedotin exposure was variable. Clones were sequenced by immunoSEQ multiplex PCR, and TCRdb holds only the in-frame ones, with some missing. The profile shows 6,800 or so clones, 70% to 80% of them singletons. Sequencing was performed on peripheral blood mononuclear cells (PBMCs), taken at baseline. The receptors shown here come from a human donor with classical Hodgkin lymphoma.

This clone appeared once. The rearrangement uses TRBV6-1 and TRBJ2-7; no definite D call. This CDR3 region has 13 residues. The V and J ends lost 7 bases and 2 bases respectively, with 12 bases between them. Germline CDR1 is MNHNS and CDR2 is SASEGT. CDR3 sequence reads: CASTPGPTYEQYF. The CDR3 nucleotides read TGTGCCAGCACCCCAGGACCGACCTACGAGCAGTACTTC.

The gene calls are TRBV4-3 and TRBJ1-3; 7 bases agree with TRBD1. The V and J ends lost 4 bases and 3 bases, in that order; junction bases with no gene match: 3. This CDR3 is built from 14 residues. CDR1 and CDR2 from the germline V gene are LGHNA and YSLEER. Written as DNA, the CDR3 is TGCGCCAGCAGCCGGGGGACAGTTGGAAACACCATATATTTT. Translation: CASSRGTVGNTIYF.

The chain uses TRBV6-1 and TRBJ2-7, with a possible D match to TRBD2 (5 bases). The V gene lost 2 bases and the J gene lost 9 bases, with 14 bases spanning the gap. The germline V gene has CDR1 MNHNS and CDR2 SASEGT. The CDR3 length is 13 residues. The CDR3 nucleotides are TGTGCCAGCAGTGAAAGCCCCGGGGTAAGGCAGTACTTC. As protein: CASSESPGVRQYF.

The V call is TRBV7-2, the J call TRBJ2-1, with D unclear. The CDR3 covers 12 residues. V gave up 2 bases and J gave up 7 bases, with 6 bases separating them. CDR1 and CDR2 (germline): SGHTA, FQGNSA. The CDR3 spells CASSLIENEQFF. In DNA, the CDR3 is TGTGCCAGCAGCTTAATTGAAAATGAGCAGTTCTTC.

The V and J genes are TRBV7-8 and TRBJ1-2, with D possibly being TRBD1 (5 bases). The CDR3 consists of 14 residues. CDR1 and CDR2 (germline): SGHVS, FQNEAQ. Trimming took 5 bases from V and 4 from J, leaving 14 bases between them. The CDR3 nucleotides read TGTGCCAGCAGCCCAGGGACCGTGTCCTATGGCTACACCTTC. Protein: CASSPGTVSYGYTF.

The chain employs TRBV29-1 and TRBJ2-4; D might be TRBD2 (5 bases). V was clipped by 7 bases and J by 8 bases, with 12 bases between them. Per the germline V gene, CDR1 is SQVTM and CDR2 is ANQGSEA. This CDR3 comprises 11 residues. The CDR3 region has the DNA TGCAGCGGGCGGTGGCGGGACATTCAGTACTTC. It encodes CSGRWRDIQYF.

On this clone: This sequence is one base from a far larger clone and is likely a read error. For the CDR3, the DNA is TGTGCCAGCAGCCCTCAGCGGAACACTGAAGCTTTCTTT. As protein: CASSPQRNTEAFF. V is TRBV11-2 and J is TRBJ1-1, with D uncertain. The CDR3 has 13 amino acids. Per the germline V gene, CDR1 is SGHAT and CDR2 is FQNNGV. V lost 5 bases to trimming and J lost 1 base, with 8 bases between them.

The table lists this clone with a few counts. The chain combines TRBV6-6 with TRBJ1-5, with TRBD1 identical over 7 bases. Trimming took 6 bases from V and 0 from J; bases not matched to a gene: 5. Germline CDR1 MNHNY, CDR2 SVGAGI (reference sequence). This CDR3 spans 15 amino acids. Here the CDR3 DNA reads TGTGCCAGCAGCCCCGGACAGGATAGCAATCAGCCCCAGCATTTT. The encoded protein is CASSPGQDSNQPQHF.

This clone was counted only a few times. This chain uses TRBV5-4 with TRBJ1-4; TRBD1 matches 9 bases. The ends lost 4 bases at V and 5 bases at J; junction bases unmatched: 6. The CDR3 length is 15 residues. CDR1 is SGHNT and CDR2 is YYREEE in the germline V gene (reference sequence). The CDR3 loop is CASSHNRGLNEKLFF. The DNA for the CDR3 is TGTGCCAGCAGCCACAACAGGGGGCTGAATGAAAAACTGTTTTTT.

V gene TRBV11-3 combines with J gene TRBJ2-2, with D tentatively TRBD1 or TRBD2 (5 bases each). The V gene's germline CDR1 is SGHNT and CDR2 YENEEA. The CDR3 has 13 amino acids. Trimming took off 4 bases at V and 6 bases at J, with 9 bases between the two ends. The CDR3 reads CASSSMGAGELFF. CDR3 coding DNA: TGTGCCAGCAGCTCCATGGGGGCCGGGGAGCTGTTTTTT.

Comments on this clone: This could be a read error, since a much larger clone is one nucleotide away. The same CDR3 arises from other DNA sequences in this sample as well. J is TRBJ2-1 and V is TRBV7-9, with D possibly being TRBD1 or TRBD2 (6 bases each). In germline, CDR1 is SEHNR, CDR2 FQNEAQ (reference sequence). The CDR3 has 15 amino acids. The CDR3 DNA is TGTGCCAGCAGCTTAGGGCCGGGGGCCGTCAATGAACAGTTCTTC. Protein sequence: CASSLGPGAVNEQFF.

The gene calls are TRBV7-8 and TRBJ2-7; the D is unclear. V lost 5 bases to trimming and J lost 3 bases, with 14 bases between them. CDR1 is SGHVS, CDR2 FQNEAQ, per germline. The CDR3 extends over 14 amino acids. In DNA form, the CDR3 reads TGTGCCAGCAGCCCCCAAGGCCAGTACTACGAGCAGTACTTC. Its protein is CASSPQGQYYEQYF.

This rearrangement joins TRBV5-1 to TRBJ1-1; D is unresolved. Trimming took off 1 base at V and 3 bases at J, with 10 bases between the two ends. Per germline, CDR1 SGHRS and CDR2 YFSETQ. The CDR3 has 14 amino acids. CDR3 residues: CASSLIREDTEAFF. The CDR3 nucleotides read TGCGCCAGCAGCTTGATTCGGGAAGACACTGAAGCTTTCTTT.

V gene TRBV4-2 combines with J gene TRBJ1-3; TRBD1 is a possible D gene (5 bases). The ends were cut back, 0 bases at V and 2 bases at J, with 8 bases in the middle. The V gene's germline CDR1 is LGHNA and CDR2 YNFKEQ. The CDR3 has 15 amino acids. The CDR3 nucleotides are TGTGCCAGCAGCCAAGAGGGGGGAACTGGAAACACCATATATTTT. Translated: CASSQEGGTGNTIYF.

This chain joins TRBV6-6 and TRBJ2-7; the D is unclear. CDR3 length equals 14 residues. Looked up from germline, CDR1 is MNHNY and CDR2 is SVGAGI (reference sequence). V gave up 0 bases and J gave up 1 base, with 7 bases separating them. The CDR3 sequence is CASSYSTSSYEQYF. In DNA, the CDR3 is TGTGCCAGCAGTTACTCGACTTCATCCTACGAGCAGTACTTC.

The chain uses TRBV7-2 and TRBJ1-4, with 8 nucleotides matching TRBD1. The germline V gene encodes CDR1 SGHTA and CDR2 FQGNSA. The CDR3 runs to 15 residues. After removal of 5 bases from V and 8 bases from J, the junction contained 10 bases not matched to a gene. CDR3 region: CASSPSRDRREKLFF. CDR3 sequence (DNA): TGTGCCAGCAGCCCGAGCCGGGACAGGAGGGAAAAACTGTTTTTT.